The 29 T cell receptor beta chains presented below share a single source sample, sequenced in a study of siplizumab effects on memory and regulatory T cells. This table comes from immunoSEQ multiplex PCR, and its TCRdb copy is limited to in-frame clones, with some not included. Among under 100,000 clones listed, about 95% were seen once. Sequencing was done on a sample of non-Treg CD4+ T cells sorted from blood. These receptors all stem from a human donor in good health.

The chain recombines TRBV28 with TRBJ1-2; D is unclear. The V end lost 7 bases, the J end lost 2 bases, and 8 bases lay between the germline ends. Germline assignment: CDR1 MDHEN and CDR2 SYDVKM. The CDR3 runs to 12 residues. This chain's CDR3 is CASNGLNYGYTF. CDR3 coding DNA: TGTGCCAGCAACGGACTCAACTATGGCTACACCTTC.

The CDR3 reads CASRGWEGERRASYEQYF. DNA for the CDR3: TGCGCCAGCAGAGGGTGGGAGGGCGAAAGGAGAGCCTCCTACGAGCAGTACTTC. The V call is TRBV5-1, the J call TRBJ2-5, with 7 bases aligning to TRBD2. The closer fit of TRBJ2-7 to the DNA end suggests the J call may be wrong. The CDR3 totals 18 residues. Per the germline V gene, CDR1 is SGHRS and CDR2 is YFSETQ.

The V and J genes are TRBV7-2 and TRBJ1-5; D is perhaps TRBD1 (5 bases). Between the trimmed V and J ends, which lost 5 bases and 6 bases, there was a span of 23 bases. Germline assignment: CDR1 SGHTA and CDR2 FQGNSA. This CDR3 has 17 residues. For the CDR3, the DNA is TGTGCCAGCAGCCCTCGTGTTGGGGGTAAATGGAGTCAGCCCCAGCATTTT. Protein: CASSPRVGGKWSQPQHF.

The CDR3 sequence: CASRQKQSTYGYTF. The CDR3 DNA follows: TGTGCCAGCAGACAGAAACAGTCAACCTATGGCTACACCTTC. The chain links TRBV2 to TRBJ1-2; D gene uncertain. The V gene's germline CDR1 is SNHLY and CDR2 FYNNEI. This CDR3 is built from 14 residues. Trimming left V 6 bases short and J 4 bases short, with 15 bases between.

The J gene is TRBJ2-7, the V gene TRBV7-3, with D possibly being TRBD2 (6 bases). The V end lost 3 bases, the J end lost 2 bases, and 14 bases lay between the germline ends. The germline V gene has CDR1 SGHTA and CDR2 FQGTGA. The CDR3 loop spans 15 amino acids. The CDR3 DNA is TGTGCCAGCAGCTTCGCGGAGGGTTACCCCTACGAGCAGTACTTC. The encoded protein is CASSFAEGYPYEQYF.

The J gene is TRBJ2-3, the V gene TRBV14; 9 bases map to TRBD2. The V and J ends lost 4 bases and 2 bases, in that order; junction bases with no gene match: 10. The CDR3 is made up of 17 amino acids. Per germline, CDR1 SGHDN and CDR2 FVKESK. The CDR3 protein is CASSPYPSGANTDTQYF. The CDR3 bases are TGTGCCAGCAGCCCCTACCCTAGCGGGGCCAACACAGATACGCAGTATTTT.

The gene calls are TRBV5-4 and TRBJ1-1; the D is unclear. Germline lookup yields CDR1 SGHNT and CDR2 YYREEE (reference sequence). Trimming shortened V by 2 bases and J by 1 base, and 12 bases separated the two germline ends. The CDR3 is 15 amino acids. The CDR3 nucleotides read TGTGCCAGCAGCTTAGTTGGAGTCGGGAACACTGAAGCTTTCTTT. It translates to CASSLVGVGNTEAFF. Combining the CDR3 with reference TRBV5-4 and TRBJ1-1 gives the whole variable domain ETGVTQSPTHLIKTRGQQVTLRCSSQSGHNTVSWYQQALGQGPQFIFQYYREEENGRGNFPPRFSGLQFPNYSSELNVNALELDDSALYLCASSLVGVGNTEAFFGQGTRLTVV.

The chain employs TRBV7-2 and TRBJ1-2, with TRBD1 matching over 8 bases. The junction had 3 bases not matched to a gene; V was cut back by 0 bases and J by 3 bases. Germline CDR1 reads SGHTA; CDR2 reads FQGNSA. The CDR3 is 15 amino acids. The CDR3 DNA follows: TGTGCCAGCAGCTTAGCAGGGGGACAGGACTATGGCTACACCTTC. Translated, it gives CASSLAGGQDYGYTF.

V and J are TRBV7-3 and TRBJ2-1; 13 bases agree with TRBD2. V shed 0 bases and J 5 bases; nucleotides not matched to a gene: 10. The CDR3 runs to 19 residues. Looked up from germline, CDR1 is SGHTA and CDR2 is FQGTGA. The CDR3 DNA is TGTGCCAGCAGCTTAACGGGTCGGACTAGCGGGAGAAAGAACAATGAGCAGTTCTTC. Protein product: CASSLTGRTSGRKNNEQFF.

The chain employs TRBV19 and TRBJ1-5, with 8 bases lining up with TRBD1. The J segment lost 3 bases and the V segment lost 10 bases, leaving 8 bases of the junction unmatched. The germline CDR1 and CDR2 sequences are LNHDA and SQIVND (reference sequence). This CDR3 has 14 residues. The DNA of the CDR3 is TGTGCCACCGACAGGGGTTTAGCCAATCAGCCCCAGCATTTT. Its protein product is CATDRGLANQPQHF.

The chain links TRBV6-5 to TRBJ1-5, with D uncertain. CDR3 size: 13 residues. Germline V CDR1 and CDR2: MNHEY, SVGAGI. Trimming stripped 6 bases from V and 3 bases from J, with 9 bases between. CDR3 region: CASSRLLNQPQHF. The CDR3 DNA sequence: TGTGCCAGCAGCCGTCTACTCAATCAGCCCCAGCATTTT.

The CDR3 spells CASSPTPGPLNSGNTIYF. The CDR3 DNA follows: TGTGCCAGCAGCCCTACGCCCGGGCCCTTGAACTCTGGAAACACCATATATTTT. The gene calls are TRBV11-1 and TRBJ1-3; D unresolved. CDR3 length equals 18 residues. Germline CDR1 reads SGHAT; CDR2 reads FQDESV (reference sequence). V was trimmed by 5 bases and J by 0 bases, leaving 20 bases between them.

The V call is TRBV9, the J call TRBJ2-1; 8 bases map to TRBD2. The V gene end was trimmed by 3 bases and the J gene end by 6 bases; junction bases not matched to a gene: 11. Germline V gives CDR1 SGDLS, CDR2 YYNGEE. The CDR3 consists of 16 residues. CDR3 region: CASSGYSGGEANEQFF. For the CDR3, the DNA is TGTGCCAGCAGCGGCTACAGCGGGGGCGAGGCCAATGAGCAGTTCTTC. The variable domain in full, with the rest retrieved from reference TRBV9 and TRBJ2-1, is DSGVTQTPKHLITATGQRVTLRCSPRSGDLSVYWYQQSLDQGLQFLIQYYNGEERAKGNILERFSAQQFPDLHSELNLSSLELGDSALYFCASSGYSGGEANEQFFGPGTRLTVL.

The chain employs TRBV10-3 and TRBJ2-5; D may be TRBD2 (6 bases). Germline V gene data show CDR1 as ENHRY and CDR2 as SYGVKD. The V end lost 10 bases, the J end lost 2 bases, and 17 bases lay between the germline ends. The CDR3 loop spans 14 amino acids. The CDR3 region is CATRDWAEQETQYF. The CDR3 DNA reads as TGTGCCACCAGGGACTGGGCCGAACAAGAGACCCAGTACTTC.

CDR3 coding DNA: TGCAGCGTAAAGGACTTGACTATTGGCGAGCAGTACTTC. This sequence encodes CSVKDLTIGEQYF. The chain combines TRBV29-1 with TRBJ2-7, with D perhaps TRBD2 (5 bases). Germline-derived CDR1 and CDR2 are SQVTM and ANQGSEA. This CDR3 has 13 amino acids. V shed 6 bases and J shed 6 bases, with 18 bases lying between them.

Written as DNA, the CDR3 is TGTGCTAGTGGTTTGTTCGGGGCTACCGGGGAGCTGTTTTTT. Its translation: CASGLFGATGELFF. V is TRBV12-5 and J is TRBJ2-2; D could derive from TRBD1 or TRBD2 (5 bases each). CDR1 and CDR2 from the germline V gene are LGHNT and FRNRAP. The CDR3 is 14 residues long. Trimming cost V 2 bases and J 5 bases, with 9 bases left between them.

The CDR3 bases are TGTGCCAGCCATGGATTAAGCACAGATACGCAGTATTTT. Translated: CASHGLSTDTQYF. The V gene is TRBV2, the J gene TRBJ2-3; D gene unclear. V was pared by 8 bases and J by 0 bases, with 9 bases between. Looked up from germline, CDR1 is SNHLY and CDR2 is FYNNEI. The length of the CDR3 is 13 residues. The full variable domain, in which reference TRBV2 and TRBJ2-3 provide the parts outside the CDR3, is EPEVTQTPSHQVTQMGQEVILRCVPISNHLYFYWYRQILGQKVEFLVSFYNNEISEKSEIFDDQFSVERPDGSNFTLKIRSTKLEDSAMYFCASHGLSTDTQYFGPGTRLTVL.

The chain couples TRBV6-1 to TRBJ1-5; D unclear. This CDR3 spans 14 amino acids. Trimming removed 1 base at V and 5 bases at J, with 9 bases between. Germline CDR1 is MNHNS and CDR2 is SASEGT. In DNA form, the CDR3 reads TGTGCCAGCAGTGAAGGATGGTATTATCAGCCCCAGCATTTT. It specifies CASSEGWYYQPQHF.

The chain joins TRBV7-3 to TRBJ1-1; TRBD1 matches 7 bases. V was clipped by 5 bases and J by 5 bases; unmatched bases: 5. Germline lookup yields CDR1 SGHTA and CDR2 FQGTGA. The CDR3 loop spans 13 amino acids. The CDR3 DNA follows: TGTGCCAGCAGCCTAAAGACAGGGACTGAAGCTTTCTTT. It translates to CASSLKTGTEAFF.

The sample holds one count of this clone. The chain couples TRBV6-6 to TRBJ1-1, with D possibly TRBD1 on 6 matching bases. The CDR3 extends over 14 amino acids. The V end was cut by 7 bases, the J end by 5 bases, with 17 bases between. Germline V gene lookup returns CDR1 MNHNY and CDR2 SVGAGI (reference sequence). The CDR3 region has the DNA TGTGCCAGCACTGAAACAGGGTCGGCGACTGAAGCTTTCTTT. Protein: CASTETGSATEAFF.

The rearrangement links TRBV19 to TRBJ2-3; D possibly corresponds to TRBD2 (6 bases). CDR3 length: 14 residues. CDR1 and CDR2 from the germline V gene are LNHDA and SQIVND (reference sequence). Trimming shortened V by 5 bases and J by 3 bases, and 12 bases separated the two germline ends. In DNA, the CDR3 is TGTGCCAGTAGTGAGGGACTGAAAACAGATACGCAGTATTTT. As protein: CASSEGLKTDTQYF.

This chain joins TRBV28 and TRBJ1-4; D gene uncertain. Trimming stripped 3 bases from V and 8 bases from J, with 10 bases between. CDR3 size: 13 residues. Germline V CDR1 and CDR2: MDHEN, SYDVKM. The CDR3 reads CASSFVHTEKLFF. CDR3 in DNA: TGTGCCAGCAGTTTCGTGCACACCGAAAAACTGTTTTTT.

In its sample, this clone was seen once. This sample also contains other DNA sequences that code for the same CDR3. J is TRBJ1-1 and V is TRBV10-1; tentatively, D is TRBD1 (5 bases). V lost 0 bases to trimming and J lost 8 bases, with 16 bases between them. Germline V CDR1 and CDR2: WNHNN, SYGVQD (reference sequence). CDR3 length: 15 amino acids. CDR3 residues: CASSESRGPGPEAFF. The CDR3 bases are TGCGCCAGCAGTGAGTCAAGGGGCCCCGGTCCCGAAGCTTTCTTT.

Here the CDR3 reads CASSLAGGLVSYEQYF. The CDR3 DNA sequence: TGCGCCAGCAGCTTGGCTGGGGGACTAGTTAGTTACGAGCAGTACTTC. The chain combines TRBV5-1 with TRBJ2-7, with 8 bases matching TRBD2. J lost 4 bases, V lost 0 bases, and 9 bases had no gene match. CDR1 SGHRS and CDR2 YFSETQ come from the germline V gene. CDR3 length equals 16 residues.

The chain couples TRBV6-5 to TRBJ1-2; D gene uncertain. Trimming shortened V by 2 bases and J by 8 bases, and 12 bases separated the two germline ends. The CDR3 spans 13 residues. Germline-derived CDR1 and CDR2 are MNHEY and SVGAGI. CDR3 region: CASSYGREGGYTF. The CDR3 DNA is TGTGCCAGCAGTTACGGTCGGGAGGGAGGCTACACCTTC.

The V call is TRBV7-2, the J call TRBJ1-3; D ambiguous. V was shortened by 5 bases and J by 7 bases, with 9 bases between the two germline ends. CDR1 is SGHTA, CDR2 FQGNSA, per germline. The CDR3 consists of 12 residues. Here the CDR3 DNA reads TGTGCCAGCAGCCCGAATACGAACACCATATATTTT. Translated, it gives CASSPNTNTIYF.

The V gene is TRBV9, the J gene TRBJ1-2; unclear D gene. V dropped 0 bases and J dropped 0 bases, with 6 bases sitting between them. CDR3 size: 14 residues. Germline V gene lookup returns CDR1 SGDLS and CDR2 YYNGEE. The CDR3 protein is CASSVDGANYGYTF. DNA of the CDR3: TGTGCCAGCAGCGTAGACGGGGCTAACTATGGCTACACCTTC.

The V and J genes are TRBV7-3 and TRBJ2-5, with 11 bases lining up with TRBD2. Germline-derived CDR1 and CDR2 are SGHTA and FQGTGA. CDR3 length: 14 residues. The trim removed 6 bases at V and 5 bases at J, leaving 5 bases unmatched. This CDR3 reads CASSSGRAGETQYF. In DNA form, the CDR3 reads TGTGCCAGCAGTAGCGGGAGGGCCGGTGAGACCCAGTACTTC.

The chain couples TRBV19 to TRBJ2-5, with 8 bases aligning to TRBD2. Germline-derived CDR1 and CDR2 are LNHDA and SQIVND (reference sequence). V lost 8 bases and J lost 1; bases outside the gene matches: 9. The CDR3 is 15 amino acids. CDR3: CASQTITSGQETQYF. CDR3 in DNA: TGTGCCAGTCAGACAATCACTAGCGGCCAAGAGACCCAGTACTTC.